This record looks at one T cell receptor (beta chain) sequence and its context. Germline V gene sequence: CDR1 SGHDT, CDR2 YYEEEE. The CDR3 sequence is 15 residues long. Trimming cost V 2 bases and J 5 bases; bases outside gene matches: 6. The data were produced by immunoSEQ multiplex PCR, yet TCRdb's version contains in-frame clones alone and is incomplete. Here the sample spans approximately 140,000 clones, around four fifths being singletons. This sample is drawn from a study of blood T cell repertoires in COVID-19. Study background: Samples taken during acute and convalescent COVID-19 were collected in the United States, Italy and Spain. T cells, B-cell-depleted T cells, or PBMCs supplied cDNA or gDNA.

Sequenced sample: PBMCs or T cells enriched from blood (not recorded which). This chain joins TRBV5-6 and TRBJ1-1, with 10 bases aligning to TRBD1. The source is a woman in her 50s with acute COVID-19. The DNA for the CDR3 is TGTGCCAGCAGCTTAAGGGACAGGGGAGGTACTGAAGCTTTCTTT. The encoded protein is CASSLRDRGGTEAFF.